The 17 T cell receptor beta chains reported below all come from one sample, sequenced in a study of human T cells and chemical hapten exposure. Stated time point: patch test 1, 2 weeks after DPC sensitization. The treatment is: therapeutic diphenylcyclopropenone sensitization with weekly scalp DPC. TCRdb reprocessed the RACE reads via MiXCR and lists one record per CDR3 protein. The sample shows fewer than 400,000 distinct CDR3 sequences, under 8% of them seen only once. Sequences were derived from whole blood, sampled in connection with sensitization to the hapten diphenylcyclopropenone (DPC). The origin of the receptors is a woman younger than 35 with alopecia areata. Some clones in this sample may be carry-over from other donors' samples.

The table lists this clonotype with many counts. The chain links TRBV11-1 to TRBJ2-7; tentatively, D is TRBD2 (6 bases). V lost 5 bases, J lost 8 bases, and 22 bases lay in between. The germline V gene encodes CDR1 SGHAT and CDR2 FQDESV (reference sequence). The CDR3 has 15 residues. The DNA of the CDR3 is TGTGCCAGCAGCCCCCCGACGTCGGCGGGACCGAAGCAGTACTTC. Translating gives CASSPPTSAGPKQYF.

The table lists this clonotype with a few counts. The J gene is TRBJ2-3, the V gene TRBV27, with 8 bases aligning to TRBD1. Germline V gives CDR1 MNHEY, CDR2 SMNVEV (reference sequence). The junction had 6 bases not matched to a gene; V was cut back by 3 bases and J by 7 bases. The CDR3 is made up of 14 amino acids. The CDR3, as DNA: TGTGCCAGCAGTTTGGGACAGGCGGCCTATACGCAGTATTTT. Translation: CASSLGQAAYTQYF.

Comment on this clonotype: A much larger clone lies a single base off, so this may be a read error. This chain uses TRBV20-1 with TRBJ2-7; 12 bases are a match to TRBD2. J was trimmed by 3 bases and V by 6 bases; bases with no gene match: 3. This CDR3 region has 13 residues. Looked up from germline, CDR1 is DFQATT and CDR2 is SNEGSKA (reference sequence). The CDR3 sequence is CSAMTSGGYEQYF. The CDR3 nucleotides are TGCAGTGCCATGACTAGCGGGGGCTACGAGCAGTACTTC.

This clonotype has just a few counts. The chain is built from TRBV20-1 and TRBJ2-1; 7 bases line up with TRBD1. This CDR3 has 14 residues. The germline V gene encodes CDR1 DFQATT and CDR2 SNEGSKA (reference sequence). With 5 bases clipped from V and 5 bases from J, the junction kept 9 bases outside the gene matches. The CDR3 region is CSALSGTVNNEQFF. The CDR3 DNA follows: TGCAGTGCTCTGAGTGGGACAGTAAACAATGAGCAGTTCTTC.

J is TRBJ1-6 and V is TRBV10-3; D not resolved. V lost 0 bases and J 2 bases, leaving 17 bases between the germline ends. The CDR3 totals 19 residues. Germline V gives CDR1 ENHRY, CDR2 SYGVKD. The CDR3 DNA follows: TGTGCCATCAGTGAGTCCCCGTGGGATGGTGGCACCTATAATTCACCCCTCCACTTT. Translating it yields CAISESPWDGGTYNSPLHF.

The rearrangement joins TRBV18 to TRBJ2-3; 12 nucleotides align to TRBD2. The length of the CDR3 is 18 residues. V trimming: 2 bases; J trimming: 0 bases; junction bases outside the gene matches: 6. Germline CDR1 KGHSH, CDR2 LQKENI. Here the CDR3 DNA reads TGTGCCAGCTCACCAAAGGCTAGCGGGGGGGCTAGCACAGATACGCAGTATTTT. It is translated as CASSPKASGGASTDTQYF.

The chain links TRBV6-5 to TRBJ1-6, with 7 positions matching TRBD1. Losses at the gene ends were 6 bases for V and 6 bases for J; bases not matched to a gene: 11. CDR1 and CDR2 from the germline V gene are MNHEY and SVGAGI. This CDR3 is built from 16 residues. CDR3 in amino acids: CASRKRRGQINSPLHF. CDR3 coding DNA: TGTGCCAGCAGAAAGAGACGGGGACAGATTAATTCACCCCTCCACTTT.

CDR3 coding DNA: TGTGCCAGCACCAGACTAGCCCACGAGCAGTACTTC. Its protein product is CASTRLAHEQYF. V is TRBV12-3 or TRBV12-4 and J is TRBJ2-7; 7 bases are a match to TRBD2. The V and J ends lost 7 bases and 5 bases, in that order; junction bases with no gene match: 5. This CDR3 is 12 amino acids long.

This chain connects TRBV3-1 to TRBJ1-2; TRBD1 matches 7 bases. V shed 3 bases, J shed 6 bases, and the junction held 7 bases outside the gene matches. Germline V CDR1 and CDR2: LGHDT, YNNKEL (reference sequence). The CDR3 is 14 amino acids. DNA for the CDR3: TGTGCCAGCAGCCACTTAGACAGGGTTCATGGCTACACCTTC. Its protein is CASSHLDRVHGYTF.

The J gene is TRBJ2-3, the V gene TRBV4-2; 12 bases fit TRBD2. The germline V gene has CDR1 LGHNA and CDR2 YNFKEQ. The CDR3 is 18 residues long. V lost 0 bases and J lost 0; bases outside the gene matches: 4. The CDR3 region is CASSQDGLAGSSTDTQYF. The CDR3 coding sequence is TGTGCCAGCAGCCAAGACGGACTAGCGGGGTCTAGCACAGATACGCAGTATTTT.

This chain uses TRBV20-1 with TRBJ1-1; D not resolved. Trimming shortened V by 1 base and J by 1 base, and 10 bases separated the two germline ends. This CDR3 contains 14 residues. CDR1 and CDR2 (germline): DFQATT, SNEGSKA (reference sequence). The CDR3 protein is CSARVGQKNTEAFF. CDR3 coding DNA: TGCAGTGCTAGAGTGGGCCAGAAGAACACTGAAGCTTTCTTT.

The chain joins TRBV30 to TRBJ1-6, with a possible D match to TRBD1 (6 bases). The CDR3 runs 13 residues. Germline lookup yields CDR1 GTSNPN and CDR2 SVGIG (reference sequence). The V end was cut by 8 bases, the J end by 14 bases, with 22 bases between. CDR3 in amino acids: CARSRGRQFTLHF. CDR3 sequence (DNA): TGTGCCCGATCCAGGGGCAGGCAATTCACCCTCCACTTT.

This clonotype was observed a handful of times. This sequence joins TRBV12-3 or TRBV12-4 and TRBJ2-3, with TRBD1 identical over 9 bases. V was clipped by 7 bases and J by 0 bases; unmatched bases: 5. The CDR3 length is 15 residues. CDR3 DNA: TGTGCCAGCAAGCAACAGGGGGCAAGCACAGATACGCAGTATTTT. This gives the protein CASKQQGASTDTQYF.

This clonotype was counted between two and nine times. The chain uses TRBV25-1 and TRBJ2-3, with TRBD1 identical over 9 bases. CDR1 is MGHDK and CDR2 is SYGVNS in the germline V gene. The CDR3 has 17 residues. Unmatched junction bases numbered 12, after V lost 3 bases and J lost 5 bases. CDR3 sequence reads: CASSERGGTGIEDTQYF. DNA for the CDR3: TGTGCCAGCAGTGAGCGGGGAGGGACAGGGATTGAAGATACGCAGTATTTT.

This clonotype came up a few times. This chain uses TRBV2 with TRBJ1-5, with D possibly TRBD1 on 6 matching bases. V was pared by 10 bases and J by 0 bases, with 13 bases between. Germline loops: CDR1 SNHLY, CDR2 FYNNEI. This CDR3 spans 14 amino acids. The CDR3 reads CATQGSHSNQPQHF. DNA of the CDR3: TGTGCCACACAGGGATCCCATAGCAATCAGCCCCAGCATTTT.

A note on this clonotype: This may stem from a read error, because a much larger clone lies one nucleotide away. The chain links TRBV7-9 to TRBJ2-4; TRBD1 matches 10 bases. J gave up 10 bases and V 7 bases, and 7 bases lay outside the gene matches. Germline V lookup: CDR1 SEHNR, CDR2 FQNEAQ (reference sequence). The CDR3 contains 13 residues. CDR3 nucleotides: TGTGCCAGCAACCAAAGACAGGGGGCGATTCAGTACTTC. As protein: CASNQRQGAIQYF.

V and J are TRBV28 and TRBJ2-7; D not certain. Germline lookup yields CDR1 MDHEN and CDR2 SYDVKM. V lost 4 bases and J lost 4, with 14 bases in between. The CDR3 has 14 amino acids. The CDR3, as DNA: TGTGCCAGCAGTTCCTCGACCACCGGATACGAGCAGTACTTC. It is translated as CASSSSTTGYEQYF.